The 14 T cell receptor beta chains given below trace back to one sample, sequenced in a study of cytomegalovirus exposure and HLA in healthy donors (dated by TCRdb to the late 2010s). Library generation was performed with the immunoSEQ multiplex PCR assay. A mixture of 60 forward primers for TCR Vbeta segments and 13 reverse primers for TCR Jbeta segments was used in the multiplex PCR. In TCRdb, the immuneACCESS table is reduced to in-frame sequences with V and J assigned. These tables do not hold every clone; where another copy was compared, an unresolved V gene accounts for under half, and the others remain unexplained. The sample table records around 210,000 clones; roughly 78% of these occur just once. The top ten clones comprise under 0.6% of the sample. What was sequenced was PBMCs. All receptors come from a boy aged 5-17 years in good health and CMV-seronegative.

The gene calls are TRBV5-1 and TRBJ1-3, with 7 bases lining up with TRBD1. Germline-derived CDR1 and CDR2 are SGHRS and YFSETQ. Trimming at V came to 0 bases and at J to 4 bases, leaving 4 bases not matched to a gene. CDR3 size: 15 residues. CDR3 in amino acids: CASSLEQGDGNTIYF. The CDR3 DNA reads TGCGCCAGCAGCTTGGAGCAGGGGGACGGAAACACCATATATTTT.

The CDR3: CASSPGPGLKVQPQHF. In DNA form, the CDR3 reads TGTGCCAGCAGCCCAGGCCCAGGGCTAAAAGTTCAGCCCCAGCATTTT. The gene calls are TRBV7-2 and TRBJ1-5; D is possibly TRBD1 (5 bases). The CDR3 sequence is 16 residues long. Trimming removed 5 bases from V and 6 bases from J, with 20 bases in between. The germline gives CDR1 SGHTA, CDR2 FQGNSA.

Only one count was recorded for this clone. The chain couples TRBV5-6 to TRBJ2-1, with a possible D match to TRBD1 (6 bases). Trimming removed 4 bases from V and 10 bases from J, with 15 bases in between. The CDR3 contains 13 residues. Germline lookup yields CDR1 SGHDT and CDR2 YYEEEE. CDR3 in amino acids: CASSLTGSGEQFF. In DNA form, the CDR3 reads TGTGCCAGCAGCCTTACAGGGTCTGGGGAGCAGTTCTTC. Full variable domain (remainder filled in from reference TRBV5-6 and TRBJ2-1): DAGVTQSPTHLIKTRGQQVTLRCSPKSGHDTVSWYQQALGQGPQFIFQYYEEEERQRGNFPDRFSGHQFPNYSSELNVNALLLGDSALYLCASSLTGSGEQFFGPGTRLTVL.

J is TRBJ2-3 and V is TRBV27; 12 positions match TRBD2. Trimming at V came to 5 bases and at J to 0 bases, leaving 6 bases not matched to a gene. Germline CDR1 reads MNHEY; CDR2 reads SMNVEV (reference sequence). CDR3 length equals 17 residues. The CDR3 region has the DNA TGTGCCAGCAGTCCACGGACTAGCGGGACTAGCACAGATACGCAGTATTTT. Amino acid sequence: CASSPRTSGTSTDTQYF.

Details on this clone: Other nucleotide sequences from this sample produce the same CDR3. This chain uses TRBV9 with TRBJ2-2, with TRBD1 matching over 7 bases. Germline lookup yields CDR1 SGDLS and CDR2 YYNGEE. The CDR3 spans 15 residues. J lost 1 base, V lost 0 bases, and 0 bases had no gene match. The DNA of the CDR3 is TGTGCCAGCAGCGTAGGGACAGGGAACACCGGGGAGCTGTTTTTT. Translating gives CASSVGTGNTGELFF.

The CDR3 is CASSRVGTSSADTQYF. The DNA for the CDR3 is TGCGCCAGCAGCCGAGTCGGGACTAGCAGCGCAGATACGCAGTATTTT. V and J are TRBV5-1 and TRBJ2-3; 9 bases match TRBD2. With V trimmed by 4 bases and J by 4 bases, 10 bases remained unmatched. The germline V gene has CDR1 SGHRS and CDR2 YFSETQ. This CDR3 has 16 residues.

The J gene is TRBJ2-1, the V gene TRBV5-6; 10 nucleotides agree with TRBD1. The CDR3 sequence is 15 residues long. J gave up 7 bases and V 4 bases, and 8 bases lay outside the gene matches. Germline loops: CDR1 SGHDT, CDR2 YYEEEE. DNA of the CDR3: TGTGCCAGCAGCCATGGGACAGGGGCGCGGAATGAGCAGTTCTTC. Protein: CASSHGTGARNEQFF.

This clone was seen a few times. The chain links TRBV6-1 to TRBJ1-5, with TRBD1 matching 10 bases. Trimming at V came to 5 bases and at J to 5 bases, leaving 6 bases not matched to a gene. CDR3 size: 15 residues. Germline loops: CDR1 MNHNS, CDR2 SASEGT. The CDR3 spells CASSNPGQGHQPQHF. DNA of the CDR3: TGTGCCAGCAGTAACCCGGGACAGGGGCATCAGCCCCAGCATTTT.

V is TRBV5-4 and J is TRBJ2-1; possibly TRBD1 for D (6 bases). This CDR3 has 12 residues. The V end lost 2 bases, the J end lost 10 bases, and 10 bases lay between the germline ends. Germline V gives CDR1 SGHNT, CDR2 YYREEE (reference sequence). The CDR3 protein is CASSFPGAEQFF. DNA for the CDR3: TGTGCCAGCAGCTTCCCAGGGGCCGAGCAGTTCTTC.

The chain combines TRBV7-6 with TRBJ1-1; D is possibly TRBD1 (5 bases). Trimming took off 2 bases at V and 4 bases at J, with 17 bases between the two ends. The CDR3 has 16 amino acids. The germline V gene has CDR1 SGHVS and CDR2 FNYEAQ. The DNA of the CDR3 is TGTGCCAGCAGCTTACAGGGTGGGGCTTTGGGCACTGAAGCTTTCTTT. Amino acid sequence: CASSLQGGALGTEAFF. Full variable domain (missing parts from reference TRBV7-6 and TRBJ1-1): GAGVSQSPRYKVTKRGQDVALRCDPISGHVSLYWYRQALGQGPEFLTYFNYEAQQDKSGLPNDRFSAERPEGSISTLTIQRTEQRDSAMYRCASSLQGGALGTEAFFGQGTRLTVV.

CDR3 region: CASRTASNYEQYF. The DNA for the CDR3 is TGTGCCAGCCGAACTGCCTCCAATTACGAGCAGTACTTC. The chain employs TRBV6-5 and TRBJ2-7; the D is unclear. The CDR3 contains 13 residues. V was pared by 8 bases and J by 4 bases, with 15 bases between. Germline assignment: CDR1 MNHEY and CDR2 SVGAGI.

V and J are TRBV29-1 and TRBJ2-1; 8 nucleotides align to TRBD2. With V trimmed by 6 bases and J by 4 bases, 11 bases remained unmatched. Looked up from germline, CDR1 is SQVTM and CDR2 is ANQGSEA. This CDR3 is 15 amino acids long. CDR3 coding DNA: TGCAGCGTGGGGCGGGGGGCCCGATGGTACAATGAGCAGTTCTTC. Residues: CSVGRGARWYNEQFF.

The rearrangement links TRBV5-1 to TRBJ1-6; possibly TRBD1 for D (6 bases). The germline CDR1 and CDR2 sequences are SGHRS and YFSETQ. The CDR3 length is 15 residues. V was shortened by 4 bases and J by 10 bases, with 18 bases between the two germline ends. The CDR3 loop reads CASSPNRAIGSPLHF. The DNA for the CDR3 is TGCGCCAGCAGCCCAAACAGGGCTATCGGATCACCCCTCCACTTT.

This chain uses TRBV29-1 with TRBJ1-2, with D possibly being TRBD1 (6 bases). Trimming cost V 7 bases and J 1 base, with 16 bases left between them. Germline lookup yields CDR1 SQVTM and CDR2 ANQGSEA. The CDR3 extends over 14 amino acids. Here the CDR3 reads CSALPQGFNYGYTF. CDR3 sequence (DNA): TGCAGCGCACTCCCCCAGGGGTTTAACTATGGCTACACCTTC.